A single sample is the source of the 4 T cell receptor beta chains below, sequenced in a study of T cells in Graves' hyperthyroidism and ophthalmopathy. RNA transcripts yielded amplified TCR beta CDR3 regions. Primed by the HTBI set, a first-round RT-PCR was run on the TCR CDR3. A single record per CDR3 protein comes from TCRdb applying MiXCR to the multiplex PCR reads. This sample yields nearly 600,000 distinct CDR3 sequences, of which 14% are seen a single time; about 6.6% belongs to the top ten. The sequenced sample was blood. The receptors were gathered from a woman between 18 and 29 years old with Graves' ophthalmopathy.

This clonotype was observed many times. The V call is TRBV7-3, the J call TRBJ2-1, with 13 bases lining up with TRBD2. CDR1 is SGHTA and CDR2 is FQGTGA in the germline V gene. V was pared by 5 bases and J by 6 bases, with 4 bases of the junction left unmatched. This CDR3 is 15 amino acids long. The CDR3 coding sequence is TGTGCCAGCAGCGAGACTAGCGGGAGGCTCAATGAGCAGTTCTTC. It codes for CASSETSGRLNEQFF.

This clonotype has a count of ten or more. This sequence joins TRBV30 and TRBJ1-1, with D unclear. CDR1 GTSNPN and CDR2 SVGIG come from the germline V gene (reference sequence). Trimming took 8 bases from V and 2 from J, leaving 15 bases between them. The CDR3 is made up of 13 amino acids. CDR3: CAITPGFNTEAFF. The CDR3 nucleotides are TGTGCCATTACCCCGGGGTTTAACACTGAAGCTTTCTTT.

The genes are TRBV29-1 and TRBJ1-1; D perhaps matches TRBD1 (5 bases). In germline, CDR1 is SQVTM, CDR2 ANQGSEA. V lost 3 bases and J lost 5, with 16 bases in between. CDR3 length: 14 residues. The CDR3 nucleotides read TGCAGCGTTGACCAAGGGCAGGGATGGACTGAAGCTTTCTTT. Translating gives CSVDQGQGWTEAFF.

This clonotype was counted many times. The chain joins TRBV6-1 to TRBJ2-7, with TRBD1 matching 7 bases. The germline gives CDR1 MNHNS, CDR2 SASEGT. J lost 4 bases, V lost 7 bases, and 13 bases had no gene match. This CDR3 is built from 15 residues. DNA for the CDR3: TGTGCCAGCACGAAAACCGGGACAGAGGATTACGAGCAGTACTTC. Translating it yields CASTKTGTEDYEQYF.